This T cell receptor (beta chain) was sequenced for a study of blood T cell repertoires in COVID-19. The overall study: Sites across the United States, Italy and Spain contributed samples from acute and convalescent COVID-19. PBMCs, B-cell-depleted T cells, or T cells provided the cDNA or gDNA that made up the material.

Authors' methods: Quantification of nucleated cells was approximated via reference gene primer amplification. Profiled with immunoSEQ multiplex PCR; TCRdb holds only in-frame clones, not every one. Clone size and V and J calls were adopted from that table, with D and trimming inferred from the DNA. This sample has around 81,000 clones, with about 80% found just once. Sequenced sample: peripheral blood. This receptor was obtained from a human donor in a cohort sampled during active COVID-19.

The CDR3 protein is CASSRGGQMGNSPLHF. The DNA of the CDR3 is TGTGCCAGCAGCCGAGGCGGACAAATGGGTAATTCACCCCTCCACTTT. The rearrangement uses TRBV11-2 and TRBJ1-6; D may be TRBD1 (5 bases). This CDR3 is built from 16 residues. Per germline, CDR1 SGHAT and CDR2 FQNNGV. Trimming cost V 5 bases and J 6 bases, with 17 bases left between them.